The rows below give T cell receptor beta chains drawn from one sample of a study of CD8 T cells in ankylosing spondylitis. TCRdb reprocessed the 5' RACE reads via MiXCR and lists one record per CDR3 protein. The profile shows fewer than 550,000 distinct CDR3 sequences, about 5.2% of them singletons. Sequenced: blood, either unsorted or a sorted T cell fraction (not recorded which). The receptors here all came from a male donor with ankylosing spondylitis. CDR3s leave out the opening cysteine and the closing phenylalanine or tryptophan. Each record gives: J gene, V gene, CDR3 protein.

j_call: TRBJ2-7
v_call: TRBV12-3/TRBV12-4
cdr3_aa: ASSARDLRGEQY

j_call: TRBJ1-2
v_call: TRBV5-1
cdr3_aa: ASSPAGRTLYGYT

j_call: TRBJ1-2
v_call: TRBV4-3
cdr3_aa: ASSPHFQVERGYT

j_call: TRBJ1-1
v_call: TRBV6-2/TRBV6-3
cdr3_aa: ASIGTNGTF

j_call: TRBJ1-6
v_call: TRBV10-3
cdr3_aa: AISESAGSNSPLH

j_call: TRBJ2-1
v_call: TRBV12-3/TRBV12-4
cdr3_aa: ASSLRTGPHEQF

j_call: TRBJ2-3
v_call: TRBV7-3
cdr3_aa: ASSYSGGTDTQY

j_call: TRBJ2-1
v_call: TRBV20-1
cdr3_aa: SARGPWLEDYRGEQF

j_call: TRBJ1-2
v_call: TRBV6-5
cdr3_aa: ASSYSADFYGYT

j_call: TRBJ2-7
v_call: TRBV28
cdr3_aa: ASRGRGIYEQY

j_call: TRBJ2-7
v_call: TRBV20-1
cdr3_aa: SARPGLGNLEQY

j_call: TRBJ2-1
v_call: TRBV29-1
cdr3_aa: SVAGTEVGNEQF

j_call: TRBJ1-4
v_call: TRBV2
cdr3_aa: ASSGRQGRSEKLF

j_call: TRBJ2-7
v_call: TRBV10-2
cdr3_aa: ASSVYGSRYEQY

j_call: TRBJ2-1
v_call: TRBV7-9
cdr3_aa: ASSRILNEQF

j_call: TRBJ1-2
v_call: TRBV20-1
cdr3_aa: CASGVPDRGSNYGYT

j_call: TRBJ2-1
v_call: TRBV20-1
cdr3_aa: SADRRDWEYNEQF

j_call: TRBJ2-1
v_call: TRBV6-2/TRBV6-3
cdr3_aa: ASKGLPGYNEQF

j_call: TRBJ1-1
v_call: TRBV6-2/TRBV6-3
cdr3_aa: ASSYEGYNTEAF

j_call: TRBJ2-3
v_call: TRBV5-1
cdr3_aa: ASSSRGDTQY

j_call: TRBJ2-2
v_call: TRBV5-1
cdr3_aa: ASSSGQTNTGELF

j_call: TRBJ2-5
v_call: TRBV10-3
cdr3_aa: AISPGQEQETQY

j_call: TRBJ1-2
v_call: TRBV5-1
cdr3_aa: ASSLQTGGIGYT

j_call: TRBJ1-2
v_call: TRBV7-9
cdr3_aa: ASSHIDSYGYT

j_call: TRBJ2-3
v_call: TRBV7-2
cdr3_aa: ASSLAGLANADTQY

j_call: TRBJ1-2
v_call: TRBV7-2
cdr3_aa: ASSLEGATGYT

j_call: TRBJ1-2
v_call: TRBV10-3
cdr3_aa: AISESVRVYGYT

j_call: TRBJ1-1
v_call: TRBV5-1
cdr3_aa: ASTLGVNTEAF

j_call: TRBJ1-1
v_call: TRBV6-2/TRBV6-3
cdr3_aa: ASSYSSFWDRASNTEAF

j_call: TRBJ1-3
v_call: TRBV7-9
cdr3_aa: ASSASGGDTIY

j_call: TRBJ2-3
v_call: TRBV6-4
cdr3_aa: ASRAPLGPTFTDTQY

j_call: TRBJ2-5
v_call: TRBV20-1
cdr3_aa: SALDSSKETQY

j_call: TRBJ2-1
v_call: TRBV6-2/TRBV6-3
cdr3_aa: ASSSRAHNEQF

j_call: TRBJ2-7
v_call: TRBV12-3/TRBV12-4
cdr3_aa: ASRGTGSYEQY

j_call: TRBJ1-5
v_call: TRBV7-9
cdr3_aa: ASSLGDTGNQPQH

j_call: TRBJ1-6
v_call: TRBV7-9
cdr3_aa: ASRTDLPNSPLH

j_call: TRBJ2-1
v_call: TRBV12-3/TRBV12-4
cdr3_aa: ASSLGQGGSNEQF

j_call: TRBJ2-4
v_call: TRBV11-2
cdr3_aa: ASSLGLDIAKNIQY

j_call: TRBJ1-2
v_call: TRBV11-2
cdr3_aa: ASSLDQGNYGYT

j_call: TRBJ2-7
v_call: TRBV28
cdr3_aa: ASSQSRDGYEQY

j_call: TRBJ2-5
v_call: TRBV5-1
cdr3_aa: ASSLGGEYQETQY

j_call: TRBJ2-7
v_call: TRBV5-1
cdr3_aa: ASRTGGNSYEQY

j_call: TRBJ2-7
v_call: TRBV27
cdr3_aa: ASSLMAGVPHEQY

j_call: TRBJ1-2
v_call: TRBV24-1
cdr3_aa: ATRDRDGYT

j_call: TRBJ2-7
v_call: TRBV21-1
cdr3_aa: ASSKDDTWSSYEQY

j_call: TRBJ1-2
v_call: TRBV12-3/TRBV12-4
cdr3_aa: ATSPGAGGYT

j_call: TRBJ2-3
v_call: TRBV29-1
cdr3_aa: SVERLAGGRDTQY

j_call: TRBJ1-2
v_call: TRBV5-1
cdr3_aa: ASSLGQGVYGYT

j_call: TRBJ2-5
v_call: TRBV7-7
cdr3_aa: ASSRNLREIETQY

j_call: TRBJ2-1
v_call: TRBV4-3
cdr3_aa: ASSQEGYWTALGNNEQF

j_call: TRBJ2-5
v_call: TRBV6-2/TRBV6-3
cdr3_aa: ASSSRDRQETQY

j_call: TRBJ2-1
v_call: TRBV11-1
cdr3_aa: ASSNSYGGARSYNEQF

j_call: TRBJ2-5
v_call: TRBV3-1
cdr3_aa: ASSQDPTTEETQY